These 2 T cell receptor beta chains were sequenced from one sample in a study of T cells in narcolepsy. The assay was immunoSEQ multiplex PCR, and TCRdb's table has in-frame clones only and misses some. The sample includes tens of thousands of clones, 75% to 80% of them seen just once. The specimen was CD45RA- memory CD4+ T cells from PBMCs. These receptors came from a human donor with narcolepsy.

This clone was seen more than once but under ten times. This chain uses TRBV5-1 with TRBJ2-5, with 12 positions matching TRBD2. Germline loops: CDR1 SGHRS, CDR2 YFSETQ. The junction had 5 bases not matched to a gene; V was cut back by 4 bases and J by 1 base. This CDR3 comprises 16 residues. The CDR3 here is CASSRTSGGTQETQYF. The CDR3 DNA sequence: TGCGCCAGCAGCCGCACTAGCGGGGGGACCCAAGAGACCCAGTACTTC.

V gene TRBV18 combines with J gene TRBJ1-5; weak D call: TRBD1 (5 bases). This CDR3 is built from 15 residues. V was shortened by 2 bases and J by 2 bases, with 10 bases between the two germline ends. Germline V gene sequence: CDR1 KGHSH, CDR2 LQKENI. The CDR3 loop is CASSPSGTGNQPQHF. The CDR3 coding sequence is TGTGCCAGCTCACCATCTGGGACGGGCAATCAGCCCCAGCATTTT.